This T cell receptor beta chain stems from a study of cytomegalovirus exposure and HLA in healthy donors. Overall study context: Genotyping showed 70% to 90% of hundreds of donors falling in the Caucasian-associated ancestry cluster. Study-wide findings and caveats: Excluded: some indistinguishable V segments such as TRBV6-2 and TRBV6-3. CMV serostatus was the sole immune exposure data available. As a later analysis revealed, the rate of TCR association differed by HLA locus, with DRB1 most and HLA-C fewest.

PCR amplification relied on 60 Vbeta primers (plus 13 Jbeta primers). Libraries were prepared by immunoSEQ multiplex PCR; TCRdb keeps only in-frame clonotypes and omits some of them. The sample lists more than 95,000 clones, 60% to 80% occurring once. This clone showed up just a few times. Its target is unknown. Trimming shortened V by 0 bases and J by 4 bases, and 14 bases separated the two germline ends. Germline V lookup: CDR1 SGHRS, CDR2 YFSETQ. This CDR3 has 15 residues. The rearrangement links TRBV5-1 to TRBJ2-7; perhaps TRBD1 as D (6 bases). The clonotype was recovered from a man aged 55-75 years in good health and CMV-seronegative. Sequences were obtained from PBMCs. In DNA, the CDR3 is TGCGCCAGCAGCTTGGTCATGGGACAAGAATACGAGCAGTACTTC. Encoded protein: CASSLVMGQEYEQYF.